The clone carrying this T cell receptor (beta chain) has a handful of counts. Its cognate antigen is unknown. The V gene's germline CDR1 is MDHEN and CDR2 SYDVKM. The CDR3 totals 14 residues. The V end lost 7 bases, the J end lost 3 bases, and 13 bases lay between the germline ends. This sample stems from a study of T-cell memory formation after mild COVID-19. Study-wide points: Researchers found some responding clones in pre-infection memory, a sign that cross-reactive memory joined. Contracting clones, day 15 to 85, had balanced CD4/CD8, and later expanders favored CD4+. Clones that contracted clustered mainly in CM and EM if CD4+ and in EMRA if CD8+.

One entry per CDR3 protein, called by TCRdb with MiXCR from the 5' RACE reads. The data contain 210,000 or so distinct CDR3 sequences, 8% to 11% of them singletons. The receptor was isolated from a man between 18 and 35 years old who had mild COVID-19 (a few samples of this study predate the infection). Cell type and time point are not known. The material sequenced was PBMCs or a T cell subset sorted from them (not recorded which). This chain links TRBV28 with TRBJ1-5, with TRBD1 as a possible D gene (5 bases). The CDR3 reads CASTPFRDNQPQHF. CDR3 bases: TGTGCCAGCACCCCGTTCAGGGACAATCAGCCCCAGCATTTT.